This is a list of T cell receptor beta chains from one sample in a study of T cell responses to AZD1222 COVID-19 vaccine. Data came from immunoSEQ multiplex PCR; TCRdb stores just in-frame clones and leaves some out. The sample holds tens of thousands of clones; 80% are singletons and the top ten take about an eighth. The sequencing used peripheral blood, collected 28 days after the second AZD1222 dose. The receptors derive from an adult who received the AZD1222 COVID-19 vaccine. The CDR3 runs from the conserved cysteine through the conserved F or W. D genes are given only for firm matches. Size is stated for part of the rows, as once, few or many counts, or as a class when the clone is expanded.

length,J,size,D,V,CDR3
15,TRBJ1-3,-,-,TRBV2,CASRIFGVSGNTIYF
13,TRBJ1-6,-,-,TRBV11-3,CASSLGYGSPLHF
15,TRBJ1-1,-,-,TRBV7-8,CASSPTQTDGTEAFF
15,TRBJ1-1,-,-,TRBV4-1,CASSQELGTWTEAFF
15,TRBJ1-2,-,TRBD1,TRBV19,CASSQRPDRDHGYTF
16,TRBJ2-7,-,TRBD1,TRBV11-3,CASRHTGTAHSYEQYF
12,TRBJ1-2,few,-,TRBV10-3,CAISETGYGYTF
15,TRBJ1-1,once,-,TRBV19,CASSVLGATNTEAFF
15,TRBJ2-3,once,-,TRBV5-6,CASREAGLRVNTQYF
11,TRBJ1-4,-,-,TRBV12-3/TRBV12-4,CASGRDEKLFF
17,TRBJ1-4,-,-,TRBV9,CASSALPGPRTNEKLFF
15,TRBJ2-3,-,-,TRBV20-1,CSASGPLLAGDTQYF
10,TRBJ2-2,-,-,TRBV10-2,CASRGGELFF
13,TRBJ1-2,-,-,TRBV27,CASSFRDNYGYTF
17,TRBJ1-5,few,-,TRBV5-5,CASTTQIKLGAGQPQHF
14,TRBJ1-2,-,-,TRBV6-1,CASSETGSNYGYTF
17,TRBJ1-3,-,-,TRBV10-3,CAISDLQAGIAGNTIYF
13,TRBJ2-1,-,-,TRBV12-3/TRBV12-4,CASSPELYNEQFF
15,TRBJ2-1,-,TRBD2,TRBV6-2/TRBV6-3,CASSSPGLAYNEQFF
11,TRBJ1-2,-,-,TRBV20-1,CRTGALRGYTF
17,TRBJ1-3,-,-,TRBV6-2/TRBV6-3,CASSYNKGRYSGNTIYF
15,TRBJ2-3,once,-,TRBV4-3,CASSQDERVTDTQYF
11,TRBJ2-1,-,-,TRBV5-6,CASSLGGKQFF
15,TRBJ1-4,-,TRBD1,TRBV5-1,CASGTGASTNEKLFF
14,TRBJ1-5,-,-,TRBV28,CASSQGQPNQPQHF
16,TRBJ1-6,-,TRBD1,TRBV30,CAWSTTTGGYNSPLHF
13,TRBJ1-5,once,-,TRBV10-2,CASSGADNQPQHF
17,TRBJ2-7,-,-,TRBV5-8,CASSLGLVRGRLYEQYF
13,TRBJ2-7,-,TRBD1,TRBV11-2,CASSRTGSYEQYF
13,TRBJ2-7,-,-,TRBV11-1,CASSSPSGNEQYF
13,TRBJ2-1,-,TRBD1,TRBV12-3/TRBV12-4,CASRRTGPNEQFF
15,TRBJ2-3,-,TRBD2,TRBV6-5,CASRAAGGSPDTQYF
16,TRBJ2-5,once,TRBD1,TRBV5-1,CASSLFPRDRKETQYF
16,TRBJ1-2,-,TRBD1,TRBV28,CASSLQGGTGGSGYTF
17,TRBJ1-5,-,-,TRBV19,CASHWGGRVVSNQPQHF
15,TRBJ2-1,once,-,TRBV5-1,CASSFTGILVDEQFF
15,TRBJ1-5,-,-,TRBV11-2,CASSLGHRYNQPQHF